The 17 T cell receptor beta chains listed next were all sequenced from one sample in a study of OX40 agonist ivuxolimab in advanced cancers. Repertoires were generated with immunoSEQ multiplex PCR, while TCRdb's copy carries only in-frame clones and drops some. This table has tens of thousands of clones, 89% appearing once. Source: CD4+ or CD8+ T cells sorted from blood, taken in a trial of the OX40 agonist ivuxolimab. These receptors were obtained from an adult with an advanced solid tumor such as melanoma, head and neck, liver or kidney cancer.

The chain couples TRBV13 to TRBJ2-7; TRBD1 matches at 8 bases. Germline trimming cut 3 bases from V and 2 bases from J; bases unmatched to any gene: 3. The CDR3 is 14 amino acids. CDR1 and CDR2 (germline): PRHDT, FYEKMQ (reference sequence). The CDR3 here is CASSFTGGPYEQYF. The CDR3 bases are TGTGCCAGCAGCTTCACAGGGGGTCCCTACGAGCAGTACTTC.

V and J are TRBV10-3 and TRBJ2-7; tentative D call: TRBD2 (6 bases). This CDR3 is built from 15 residues. V was pared by 4 bases and J by 5 bases, with 18 bases between. Germline V gives CDR1 ENHRY, CDR2 SYGVKD. The CDR3 region has the DNA TGTGCCATCAGTGCAGGACTAAGGGTGTCCGACGAGCAGTACTTC. Protein sequence: CAISAGLRVSDEQYF.

The chain uses TRBV9 and TRBJ2-1; D may correspond to TRBD1 or TRBD2 (5 bases each). The V gene's germline CDR1 is SGDLS and CDR2 YYNGEE. The CDR3 sequence is 16 residues long. The germline V and J ends were trimmed by 0 bases and 5 bases, with 15 bases remaining between them. This chain's CDR3 is CASSVGGQRGHNEQFF. As DNA, the CDR3 is TGTGCCAGCAGCGTAGGAGGCCAACGGGGACACAATGAGCAGTTCTTC.

This clone was picked up many times. Here the CDR3 DNA reads TGTGCCAGCAGTCCCCAGACAGGGTACTATGGCTACACCTTC. Protein: CASSPQTGYYGYTF. The J gene is TRBJ1-2, the V gene TRBV6-5; TRBD1 matches at 7 bases. V was clipped by 5 bases and J by 3 bases; unmatched bases: 6. The CDR3 has 14 residues. Per the germline V gene, CDR1 is MNHEY and CDR2 is SVGAGI.

This chain joins TRBV7-6 and TRBJ2-5; D possibly corresponds to TRBD2 (6 bases). Trimming took 5 bases from V and 11 from J, leaving 21 bases between them. The CDR3 is made up of 14 amino acids. Germline V gene data show CDR1 as SGHVS and CDR2 as FNYEAQ. The CDR3 loop is CASSQAQYSGEQYF. The CDR3 DNA sequence: TGTGCCAGCAGCCAGGCCCAATACTCGGGGGAGCAGTACTTC.

The rearrangement uses TRBV10-1 and TRBJ2-5; D remains unclear. The germline V gene encodes CDR1 WNHNN and CDR2 SYGVQD (reference sequence). V dropped 10 bases and J dropped 0 bases, with 15 bases sitting between them. The CDR3 covers 14 residues. The CDR3 protein is CATRRSPYQETQYF. Written as DNA, the CDR3 is TGCGCCACCAGGCGGAGTCCTTACCAAGAGACCCAGTACTTC.

The J gene is TRBJ2-1, the V gene TRBV6-5; tentative D call: TRBD1 (6 bases). The V and J ends lost 5 bases and 10 bases respectively, with 15 bases between them. Per germline, CDR1 MNHEY and CDR2 SVGAGI. The CDR3 covers 13 residues. CDR3 in amino acids: CASSLTGSREQFF. DNA of the CDR3: TGTGCCAGCAGTCTCACAGGGTCCAGGGAGCAGTTCTTC.

Remarks on this clone: At the DNA level, this CDR3 is encoded by other sequences in the same sample as well. CDR3 DNA: TGTGCCAGCAGCCTTGGACAGGGAGCCTACGAGCAGTACTTC. This encodes CASSLGQGAYEQYF. The chain carries TRBV5-4 and TRBJ2-7, with TRBD1 matching 8 bases. The V and J ends lost 4 bases and 2 bases, in that order; junction bases with no gene match: 5. There are 14 residues in the CDR3. The germline V gene encodes CDR1 SGHNT and CDR2 YYREEE (reference sequence). Supplemented by reference TRBV5-4 and TRBJ2-7, the full variable domain reads ETGVTQSPTHLIKTRGQQVTLRCSSQSGHNTVSWYQQALGQGPQFIFQYYREEENGRGNFPPRFSGLQFPNYSSELNVNALELDDSALYLCASSLGQGAYEQYFGPGTRLTVT.

This clone appeared a single time. For the CDR3, the DNA is TGTGCCAGCAGTTATCAAACCGGGACAGGCACCTATGGCTACACCTTC. Its protein is CASSYQTGTGTYGYTF. The V and J genes are TRBV7-3 and TRBJ1-2, with TRBD1 identical over 8 bases. Germline V gene data show CDR1 as SGHTA and CDR2 as FQGTGA. The V and J ends lost 6 bases and 4 bases, in that order; junction bases with no gene match: 13. CDR3 size: 16 residues.

The chain has TRBV19 and TRBJ2-3, with 7 bases lining up with TRBD2. Per germline, CDR1 LNHDA and CDR2 SQIVND (reference sequence). CDR3 size: 17 residues. J was trimmed by 6 bases and V by 6 bases; bases with no gene match: 18. CDR3 sequence reads: CASSIPRSGLVADTQYF. CDR3 sequence (DNA): TGTGCCAGTAGCATCCCGAGGTCCGGACTAGTCGCGGATACGCAGTATTTT.

For this clone: One end of the junction is discordant with germline, which a read error may explain. The rearrangement links TRBV5-4 to TRBJ2-1, with 13 bases aligning to TRBD2. This CDR3 comprises 18 residues. Germline assignment: CDR1 SGHNT and CDR2 YYREEE (reference sequence). In DNA form, the CDR3 reads TGCGCCAGCAGCCTTCGACTAGCGGGGGGCAACTCCTACAATGAGCAGTTCTTC. Translated: CASSLRLAGGNSYNEQFF.

The rearrangement uses TRBV18 and TRBJ2-5, with no clear D. CDR1 KGHSH and CDR2 LQKENI come from the germline V gene. The length of the CDR3 is 12 residues. Trimming stripped 6 bases from V and 1 base from J, with 6 bases between. As DNA, the CDR3 is TGTGCCAGCTCCCGGAGCCAAGAGACCCAGTACTTC. Its translation: CASSRSQETQYF.

The gene calls are TRBV7-9 and TRBJ1-1; unclear D gene. Germline assignment: CDR1 SEHNR and CDR2 FQNEAQ (reference sequence). The CDR3 loop spans 14 amino acids. V lost 1 base to trimming and J lost 5 bases, with 11 bases between them. The CDR3 is CASSLVLGRTEAFF. CDR3 coding DNA: TGTGCCAGCAGCTTAGTGTTAGGGCGAACTGAAGCTTTCTTT.

The rearrangement joins TRBV15 to TRBJ1-4, with 7 bases matching TRBD1. The CDR3 extends over 14 amino acids. CDR1 LNHNV and CDR2 YYDKDF come from the germline V gene (reference sequence). The V and J ends lost 5 bases and 4 bases, in that order; junction bases with no gene match: 4. This CDR3 is CATSGDRNNEKLFF. In DNA, the CDR3 is TGTGCCACCAGCGGGGACAGAAATAATGAAAAACTGTTTTTT.

The chain combines TRBV7-5 with TRBJ2-7; TRBD1 is the table's D call, not checked against the DNA. TRBV7-5 is flagged as a pseudogene. This CDR3 spans 17 amino acids. The CDR3: CARSLSRQGPSSYEQYF. The CDR3 DNA sequence: TGTGCCAGAAGCTTGTCTAGACAGGGGCCGAGCTCCTACGAGCAGTACTTC.

This chain links TRBV7-3 with TRBJ2-1; 7 nucleotides match TRBD2. Germline loops: CDR1 SGHTA, CDR2 FQGTGA. The CDR3 spans 16 residues. J lost 5 bases, V lost 3 bases, and 10 bases had no gene match. Here the CDR3 DNA reads TGTGCCAGCAGCTTCTTTGGGGGGGTCCTTCACAATGAGCAGTTCTTC. Translating gives CASSFFGGVLHNEQFF.

The chain has TRBV6-5 and TRBJ1-2; D call uncertain. In germline, CDR1 is MNHEY, CDR2 SVGAGI. Trimming stripped 7 bases from V and 5 bases from J, with 11 bases between. The length of the CDR3 is 12 residues. CDR3 region: CASITETYGYTF. The CDR3 nucleotides read TGTGCCAGCATTACCGAAACATATGGCTACACCTTC.